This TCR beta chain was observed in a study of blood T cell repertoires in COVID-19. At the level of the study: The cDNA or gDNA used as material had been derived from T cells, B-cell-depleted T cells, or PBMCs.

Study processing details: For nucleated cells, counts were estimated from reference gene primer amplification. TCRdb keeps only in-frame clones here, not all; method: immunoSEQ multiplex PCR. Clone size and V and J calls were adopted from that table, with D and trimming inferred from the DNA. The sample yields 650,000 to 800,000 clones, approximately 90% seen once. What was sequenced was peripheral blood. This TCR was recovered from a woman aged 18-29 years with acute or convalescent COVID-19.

CDR3 sequence reads: CASGGFYGYTF. The CDR3 DNA reads as TGTGCCAGCGGGGGCTTCTATGGCTACACCTTC. The chain links TRBV6-5 to TRBJ1-2; possibly TRBD1 for D (6 bases). V was shortened by 8 bases and J by 4 bases, with 8 bases between the two germline ends. From germline, CDR1 is MNHEY and CDR2 SVGAGI. The length of the CDR3 is 11 residues.